This entry is about one T cell receptor beta chain. What it binds is unknown. The sample originates from a study of PD-L1 blockade in urothelial cancer. Per germline, CDR1 GTSNPN and CDR2 SVGIG (reference sequence). The junction had 8 bases not matched to a gene; V was cut back by 5 bases and J by 8 bases. This CDR3 contains 12 residues. Stated time point: pretreatment peripheral blood. The diagnosis in patients was locally advanced or metastatic urothelial carcinoma. Patients each gave 1 to 8 samples, pretreatment and on-treatment. The investigators introduced synthetic TCR analog templates into each PCR as spikes. Produced via immunoSEQ multiplex PCR; TCRdb's table is partial and in-frame only. The repertoire holds about 55,000 clones, more than 75% seen once, with about 1.2% in the top ten. General study findings and limits: Durable-benefit cases showed more tumor-associated blood clone expansion at 3 weeks.

The chain has TRBV30 and TRBJ1-2, with 7 bases that match TRBD1. The clonotype comes from a man aged 50-60 years with urothelial cancer. The starting material was PBMCs, obtained around atezolizumab (anti-PD-L1) treatment. This chain's CDR3 is CAWAQGRSGYTF. The CDR3 bases are TGTGCCTGGGCACAGGGGCGTTCGGGCTACACCTTC.